The 18 T cell receptor beta chains below come from one sample, sequenced in a study of blood T cell repertoires in COVID-19. Assay used: immunoSEQ multiplex PCR; TCRdb lists only in-frame clones, some missing. The table lists tens of thousands of clones, about nine tenths of them singletons, with about 15% in the top ten. The sample taken for sequencing was peripheral blood. These receptors all come from a male donor with acute or convalescent COVID-19.

As for this clone: Other DNA variants within this sample encode the same CDR3. This sequence joins TRBV4-2 and TRBJ2-5, with 7 bases matching TRBD1. This CDR3 is 14 amino acids long. V gave up 0 bases and J gave up 5 bases; unmatched junction bases: 3. The germline V gene has CDR1 LGHNA and CDR2 YNFKEQ. The CDR3 protein is CASSQEGGRETQYF. CDR3 DNA: TGTGCCAGCAGCCAAGAAGGGGGCCGGGAGACCCAGTACTTC.

The V call is TRBV18, the J call TRBJ2-3; D might be TRBD2 (6 bases). The CDR3 is 13 amino acids. Trimming removed 6 bases from V and 1 base from J, with 8 bases in between. Germline CDR1 KGHSH, CDR2 LQKENI. DNA of the CDR3: TGTGCCAGCTCCTCGGGGGGCACAGATACGCAGTATTTT. Protein product: CASSSGGTDTQYF. Based on the CDR3 plus reference TRBV18 and TRBJ2-3, the full variable domain is NAGVMQNPRHLVRRRGQEARLRCSPMKGHSHVYWYRQLPEEGLKFMVYLQKENIIDESGMPKERFSAEFPKEGPSILRIQQVVRGDSAAYFCASSSGGTDTQYFGPGTRLTVL.

The chain combines TRBV5-1 with TRBJ1-2; tentatively, D is TRBD1 (6 bases). Deletions cut 9 bases from V and 2 bases from J, with 17 bases between. CDR3 length equals 14 residues. The germline V gene has CDR1 SGHRS and CDR2 YFSETQ. The CDR3 sequence: CATSPRGDNYGYTF. The CDR3 region has the DNA TGCGCCACCTCGCCCAGGGGCGACAACTATGGCTACACCTTC.

The chain joins TRBV19 to TRBJ1-1; D is undetermined. CDR1 and CDR2 from the germline V gene are LNHDA and SQIVND (reference sequence). The length of the CDR3 is 13 residues. The V end was cut by 2 bases, the J end by 6 bases, with 10 bases between. The CDR3 DNA sequence: TGTGCCAGTAGTATATTGGGCTCTTCTGAAGCTTTCTTT. This gives the protein CASSILGSSEAFF.

Here the CDR3 reads CASSQDQLAGGKGGELFF. In nucleotides, the CDR3 is TGTGCCAGCAGCCAAGATCAACTAGCGGGGGGAAAGGGCGGGGAGCTGTTTTTT. The chain joins TRBV3-1 (or the pseudogene TRBV3-2) to TRBJ2-2, with 12 nucleotides matching TRBD2. The CDR3 spans 18 residues. From germline, CDR1 is LGHDT and CDR2 YNNKEL (reference sequence). V lost 0 bases, J lost 7 bases, and 9 bases stayed unmatched.

This clone was seen a single time. V usage is TRBV5-1 and J usage is TRBJ2-3, with a weak D call TRBD2 (7 bases). In germline, CDR1 is SGHRS, CDR2 YFSETQ. CDR3 length: 15 residues. Between the trimmed V and J ends, which lost 3 bases and 3 bases, there was a span of 14 bases. CDR3 nucleotide sequence: TGCGCCAGCAGCTGGGGGCTAGCGGAGACAGATACGCAGTATTTT. Amino acids: CASSWGLAETDTQYF.

V usage is TRBV5-1 and J usage is TRBJ1-6; 7 positions match TRBD1. Germline V gene data show CDR1 as SGHRS and CDR2 as YFSETQ. The junction had 12 bases not matched to a gene; V was cut back by 5 bases and J by 7 bases. The CDR3 runs 16 residues. DNA for the CDR3: TGCGCCAGCAGGACAAGCCTGGGACAGCGAAATTCACCCCTCCACTTT. The encoded protein is CASRTSLGQRNSPLHF.

V gene TRBV5-6 combines with J gene TRBJ2-4; 7 bases fit TRBD1. Germline loops: CDR1 SGHDT, CDR2 YYEEEE. The CDR3 covers 16 residues. The V gene end was trimmed by 0 bases and the J gene end by 6 bases; junction bases not matched to a gene: 9. In nucleotides, the CDR3 is TGTGCCAGCAGCTTGGAGCTCACAGGGGTCGGAAACATTCAGTACTTC. It yields the protein CASSLELTGVGNIQYF.

This chain connects TRBV19 to TRBJ1-5; 9 positions agree with TRBD1. CDR3 length equals 16 residues. V lost 2 bases and J lost 1; bases outside the gene matches: 3. Germline loops: CDR1 LNHDA, CDR2 SQIVND (reference sequence). CDR3 protein: CASSIYGTGSNQPQHF. Written as DNA, the CDR3 is TGTGCCAGTAGTATATATGGGACAGGGAGCAATCAGCCCCAGCATTTT.

The chain joins TRBV4-1 to TRBJ1-6, with 7 bases fitting TRBD1. Trimming at V came to 3 bases and at J to 7 bases, leaving 9 bases not matched to a gene. Germline CDR1 MGHRA, CDR2 YSYEKL. This CDR3 contains 16 residues. CDR3 DNA sequence: TGCGCCAGCAGCCAGCGAGCGGACAGGTGGAATTCACCCCTCCACTTT. It is translated as CASSQRADRWNSPLHF.

The chain joins TRBV18 to TRBJ1-2; 9 nucleotides match TRBD1. Trimming removed 0 bases from V and 1 base from J; junction bases left unmatched: 3. The germline CDR1 and CDR2 sequences are KGHSH and LQKENI. The CDR3 runs 16 residues. The CDR3: CASSPPGQGGNYGYTF. CDR3 bases: TGTGCCAGCTCACCACCGGGACAGGGTGGTAACTATGGCTACACCTTC.

The chain employs TRBV5-1 and TRBJ2-7; 7 bases align to TRBD2. From germline, CDR1 is SGHRS and CDR2 YFSETQ. The CDR3 is made up of 15 amino acids. V shed 0 bases, J shed 0 bases, and the junction held 3 bases outside the gene matches. This CDR3 is CASSLGGGYSYEQYF. The CDR3 DNA reads TGCGCCAGCAGCTTGGGCGGGGGATACTCCTACGAGCAGTACTTC. Together with reference TRBV5-1 and TRBJ2-7, the CDR3 gives the full variable domain: KAGVTQTPRYLIKTRGQQVTLSCSPISGHRSVSWYQQTPGQGLQFLFEYFSETQRNKGNFPGRFSGRQFSNSRSEMNVSTLELGDSALYLCASSLGGGYSYEQYFGPGTRLTVT.

The chain employs TRBV5-6 and TRBJ2-1; a weak D match, TRBD2 (5 bases). The CDR3 has 16 amino acids. The V end lost 3 bases, the J end lost 1 base, and 14 bases lay between the germline ends. Germline V gene sequence: CDR1 SGHDT, CDR2 YYEEEE. This CDR3 is CASSSLFRGSYNEQFF. The DNA for the CDR3 is TGTGCCAGCAGCTCCCTGTTCCGAGGGTCCTACAATGAGCAGTTCTTC.

The chain links TRBV3-1 (or the pseudogene TRBV3-2) to TRBJ1-5; D is possibly TRBD1 (5 bases). CDR1 LGHDT and CDR2 YNNKEL come from the germline V gene (reference sequence). The CDR3 is 15 amino acids. With 0 bases removed from V and 7 bases from J, the gap between germline ends came to 13 bases. The CDR3 here is CASSQEGAGEQPQHF. The CDR3 coding sequence is TGTGCCAGCAGCCAAGAAGGGGCGGGAGAACAGCCCCAGCATTTT.

This chain connects TRBV11-2 to TRBJ1-6; D is unclear. With 1 base removed from V and 9 bases from J, the gap between germline ends came to 10 bases. Germline V CDR1 and CDR2: SGHAT, FQNNGV. The CDR3 spans 14 residues. This CDR3 is CASSLAGVGSPLHF. Here the CDR3 DNA reads TGTGCCAGCAGCTTAGCCGGGGTTGGTTCACCCCTCCACTTT.

This chain uses TRBV10-3 with TRBJ1-1; possible D gene TRBD1, 5 bases. Germline lookup yields CDR1 ENHRY and CDR2 SYGVKD. Trimming stripped 8 bases from V and 5 bases from J, with 15 bases between. The CDR3 has 13 residues. CDR3 region: CAIGQGQGTEAFF. The CDR3 bases are TGTGCCATCGGTCAGGGCCAGGGAACTGAAGCTTTCTTT.

The chain is built from TRBV3-1 (or the pseudogene TRBV3-2) and TRBJ1-1; possible D gene TRBD1, 5 bases. The CDR3 extends over 13 amino acids. The V gene lost 0 bases and the J gene lost 6 bases, with 8 bases spanning the gap. Germline V gene lookup returns CDR1 LGHDT and CDR2 YNNKEL (reference sequence). For the CDR3, the DNA is TGTGCCAGCAGCCAAGACCAGGGTGCTGAAGCTTTCTTT. This gives the protein CASSQDQGAEAFF.

The rearrangement uses TRBV6-6 and TRBJ1-1; TRBD1 might be the D (6 bases). The CDR3 consists of 13 residues. Germline V gives CDR1 MNHNY, CDR2 SVGAGI (reference sequence). Deletions cut 6 bases from V and 1 base from J, with 9 bases between. CDR3 sequence: CASRWGQNTEAFF. The DNA of the CDR3 is TGTGCCAGCAGATGGGGGCAGAACACTGAAGCTTTCTTT.